This entry describes one T cell receptor beta chain. Its specificity is unknown. V lost 2 bases to trimming and J lost 9 bases, with 12 bases between them. In germline, CDR1 is SGDLS, CDR2 YYNGEE. This CDR3 comprises 14 residues. This specimen comes from a study of T cell responses to AZD1222 COVID-19 vaccine. Study-wide results and caveats: Clonal diversity may have been underestimated in mostly white British donors. Two AZD1222 doses significantly raised spike-specific TCR breadth and depth over controls. Spike was spanned by vaccine-associated CD4 TCRs, which were dominant at 160-218 and 743-854. Every sample of the repertoires postdated the peak T cell response.

TCRdb's copy holds only in-frame clones and misses some; the assay was immunoSEQ multiplex PCR. This table holds 95,000 to 130,000 clones, about 90% found once. The material was peripheral blood, obtained 28 days after the second AZD1222 dose. The chain has TRBV9 and TRBJ1-6, with D perhaps TRBD1 (5 bases). The source is an adult who received the AZD1222 COVID-19 vaccine. CDR3 region: CASSVAGFGSPLHF. The CDR3 region has the DNA TGTGCCAGCAGCGTGGCAGGGTTCGGTTCACCCCTCCACTTT.